The 17 T cell receptor beta chains below were found in one sample sequenced in a study of vaccination effects on CD4 cells after COVID-19. Data came from immunoSEQ multiplex PCR; TCRdb stores just in-frame clones and leaves some out. Counted here are 50,000 or so clones, over 75% occurring once; the ten biggest clones make up 2.4%. Their target antigens are unknown. In the ViraFEST assay, antigen-specific CD4+ clonotypes were identified by expansion after peptide-pool stimulation. Upon completion of 10 to 11 days in culture, CD4+ T cells were isolated. Sequencing used CD4+ T cells from PBMCs cultured with HCoV-229E spike peptides, obtained before COVID-19 vaccination. The receptors derive from a human donor who received a COVID-19 vaccine.

The chain couples TRBV27 to TRBJ1-4, with TRBD1 as a possible D gene (5 bases). The CDR3 is made up of 18 amino acids. V shed 5 bases and J shed 0 bases, with 19 bases lying between them. The germline V gene has CDR1 MNHEY and CDR2 SMNVEV (reference sequence). The CDR3 protein is CASSARGFVRATNEKLFF. The CDR3 coding sequence is TGTGCCAGCAGTGCCCGGGGGTTTGTCCGGGCAACTAATGAAAAACTGTTTTTT. Filled out from reference TRBV27 and TRBJ1-4, the complete variable domain reads EAQVTQNPRYLITVTGKKLTVTCSQNMNHEYMSWYRQDPGLGLRQIYYSMNVEVTDKGDVPEGYKVSRKEKRNFPLILESPSPNQTSLYFCASSARGFVRATNEKLFFGSGTQLSVL.

In DNA, the CDR3 is TGTGCCAGTAGTATTGGGGCAGGGGGCTTCACAGATACGCAGTATTTT. This translates into CASSIGAGGFTDTQYF. The V and J genes are TRBV19 and TRBJ2-3, with 8 bases fitting TRBD1. Trimming at V came to 3 bases and at J to 2 bases, leaving 7 bases not matched to a gene. Germline V gene lookup returns CDR1 LNHDA and CDR2 SQIVND (reference sequence). This CDR3 contains 16 residues.

V gene TRBV28 combines with J gene TRBJ2-2, with D perhaps TRBD1 or TRBD2 (7 bases each). This CDR3 is 16 amino acids long. Trimming left V 6 bases short and J 3 bases short, with 17 bases between. Germline V lookup: CDR1 MDHEN, CDR2 SYDVKM. CDR3 sequence reads: CASSPGGRGYTGELFF. The DNA for the CDR3 is TGTGCCAGCAGCCCGGGAGGCAGGGGGTACACCGGGGAGCTGTTTTTT.

The J gene is TRBJ2-1, the V gene TRBV5-5; TRBD2 is a possible D gene (6 bases). Germline CDR1 SGHKS, CDR2 YYEKEE (reference sequence). This CDR3 spans 18 amino acids. With 0 bases removed from V and 0 bases from J, the gap between germline ends came to 16 bases. The CDR3 coding sequence is TGTGCCAGCAGCTTGGTAGGAGGGATGGATTTCTCCTACAATGAGCAGTTCTTC. Its translation is CASSLVGGMDFSYNEQFF.

The chain is built from TRBV11-2 and TRBJ2-7; a weak D match, TRBD1 (6 bases). The CDR3 has 13 amino acids. Germline lookup yields CDR1 SGHAT and CDR2 FQNNGV. Deletions cut 5 bases from V and 6 bases from J, with 14 bases between. The CDR3 nucleotides read TGTGCCAGCAGCGCCAACAGGGACCGCGAGCAGTACGTC. It encodes CASSANRDREQYV.

This chain links TRBV10-2 with TRBJ2-4; possibly TRBD2 for D (6 bases). CDR3 size: 15 residues. Germline CDR1 WSHSY, CDR2 SAAADI. Deletions cut 4 bases from V and 0 bases from J, with 10 bases between. CDR3 loop: CASSVWGEAKNIQYF. In DNA form, the CDR3 reads TGCGCCAGCAGTGTGTGGGGGGAAGCCAAAAACATTCAGTACTTC.

The DNA of the CDR3 is TGTGCCAGCAGCTTATTCTCCACAGAGACCCAGTACTTC. Encoded protein: CASSLFSTETQYF. The chain links TRBV7-2 to TRBJ2-5, with D uncertain. The CDR3 has 13 residues. From germline, CDR1 is SGHTA and CDR2 FQGNSA. The germline V and J ends were trimmed by 2 bases and 4 bases, with 8 bases remaining between them.

V is TRBV6-5 and J is TRBJ1-5; D uncertain. Germline assignment: CDR1 MNHEY and CDR2 SVGAGI. The V and J ends lost 5 bases and 6 bases respectively, with 11 bases between them. This CDR3 spans 13 amino acids. DNA for the CDR3: TGTGCCAGCAGTCGAGCTGGCGGTCAGCCCCAGCATTTT. Protein sequence: CASSRAGGQPQHF.

V usage is TRBV28 and J usage is TRBJ2-1, with D perhaps TRBD1 (6 bases). Looked up from germline, CDR1 is MDHEN and CDR2 is SYDVKM. V lost 2 bases, J lost 4 bases, and 12 bases lay in between. This CDR3 spans 15 amino acids. The CDR3: CASSLQGTVYNEQFF. DNA of the CDR3: TGTGCCAGCAGTTTACAGGGGACGGTTTACAATGAGCAGTTCTTC.

This clone is a singleton in its sample. This chain connects TRBV18 to TRBJ2-6; D gene uncertain. Between the trimmed V and J ends, which lost 6 bases and 0 bases, there was a span of 6 bases. The CDR3 totals 14 residues. CDR1 KGHSH and CDR2 LQKENI come from the germline V gene. The CDR3 nucleotides are TGTGCCAGCTCCCCGAACTCTGGGGCCAACGTCCTGACTTTC. This translates into CASSPNSGANVLTF.

The chain is built from TRBV28 and TRBJ2-4, with 8 bases matching TRBD1. Trimming at V came to 3 bases and at J to 9 bases, leaving 7 bases not matched to a gene. Germline V gives CDR1 MDHEN, CDR2 SYDVKM. The CDR3 has 14 residues. The CDR3 DNA sequence: TGTGCCAGCAGTTTGGTGACAGGGGCGTCCATTCAGTACTTC. Its translation: CASSLVTGASIQYF.

The chain links TRBV7-2 to TRBJ1-5; perhaps TRBD1 as D (6 bases). Trimming cost V 5 bases and J 7 bases, with 9 bases left between them. This CDR3 spans 12 amino acids. In germline, CDR1 is SGHTA, CDR2 FQGNSA. The CDR3 nucleotides are TGTGCCAGCAGCCGGGGGGGCCAGCCCCAGCATTTT. It yields the protein CASSRGGQPQHF. Complete variable domain (other parts from reference TRBV7-2 and TRBJ1-5): GAGVSQSPSNKVTEKGKDVELRCDPISGHTALYWYRQSLGQGLEFLIYFQGNSAPDKSGLPSDRFSAERTGGSVSTLTIQRTQQEDSAVYLCASSRGGQPQHFGDGTRLSIL.

The chain uses TRBV25-1 and TRBJ1-1, with no clear D. Germline V gene lookup returns CDR1 MGHDK and CDR2 SYGVNS. The CDR3 has 12 residues. V was cut by 1 base and J by 6 bases, with 6 bases left in between. CDR3 coding DNA: TGTGCCAGCAGTGAATCCCTTTCTGAAGCTTTCTTT. This codes for CASSESLSEAFF.

The chain joins TRBV5-6 to TRBJ1-5; no definite D call. V lost 6 bases and J lost 6, with 19 bases in between. In germline, CDR1 is SGHDT, CDR2 YYEEEE. The CDR3 covers 15 residues. The DNA of the CDR3 is TGTGCCAGCATCAATGGGTGGTTTTTCGGTCAGCCCCAGCATTTT. The encoded protein is CASINGWFFGQPQHF.

The V call is TRBV7-2, the J call TRBJ2-3; a possible D gene is TRBD1 (6 bases). Germline lookup yields CDR1 SGHTA and CDR2 FQGNSA. CDR3 length equals 18 residues. V lost 3 bases to trimming and J lost 0 bases, with 19 bases between them. This CDR3 reads CASSLDLQGFFSTDTQYF. The DNA for the CDR3 is TGTGCCAGCAGCTTGGACTTACAGGGTTTTTTTAGCACAGATACGCAGTATTTT.

This sequence joins TRBV5-4 and TRBJ2-2; a possible D gene is TRBD2 (5 bases). Germline V gene sequence: CDR1 SGHNT, CDR2 YYREEE (reference sequence). The CDR3 is made up of 15 amino acids. V lost 0 bases and J lost 7, with 13 bases in between. CDR3 amino acids: CASSLVPGFGGELFF. CDR3 nucleotide sequence: TGTGCCAGCAGCTTGGTCCCGGGGTTTGGCGGGGAGCTGTTTTTT. The whole variable domain, filled in from reference TRBV5-4 and TRBJ2-2, reads ETGVTQSPTHLIKTRGQQVTLRCSSQSGHNTVSWYQQALGQGPQFIFQYYREEENGRGNFPPRFSGLQFPNYSSELNVNALELDDSALYLCASSLVPGFGGELFFGEGSRLTVL.

The chain joins TRBV24-1 to TRBJ1-2, with unresolved D. Trimming removed 4 bases at V and 2 bases at J, with 13 bases between. CDR1 is KGHDR, CDR2 SFDVKD, per germline. The CDR3 runs to 15 residues. As DNA, the CDR3 is TGTGCCACCAGTGACTCTTTTCCGGGGAACTATGGCTACACCTTC. This translates into CATSDSFPGNYGYTF.